Listed below are T cell receptor beta chains from one sample, sequenced in a study of T cells in Graves' hyperthyroidism and ophthalmopathy. TCRdb itself ran the multiplex PCR reads through MiXCR, one entry per CDR3 protein. Of some 340,000 distinct CDR3 sequences detected, roughly 13% appear once; the ten largest clones hold almost 35%. The sequenced material came from blood. These receptors were obtained from a woman in her thirties or forties with Graves' ophthalmopathy. The CDR3 runs from the conserved cysteine through the conserved F or W.

>TRBV6-2/TRBV6-3|TRBJ2-5
CASTTTSGGTQYF
>TRBV20-1|TRBJ1-6
CSAREWNSRHSPLHF
>TRBV3-1|TRBJ2-1
CASSQAGTSGYNEQFF
>TRBV2|TRBJ1-1
CASSDARLMNTEAFF
>TRBV5-6|TRBJ2-2
CASRRVGLNTGELFF
>TRBV20-1|TRBJ1-1
CSAGQGATEAFF
>TRBV28|TRBJ1-4
CASSSGTGANEKLFF
>TRBV6-2/TRBV6-3|TRBJ2-1
CASSYLAPPGNEQFF
>TRBV24-1|TRBJ1-2
CATGDRLYGYTF
>TRBV7-6|TRBJ2-7
CASSNNPGTSGRANLNEQYF